This paragraph reports one T cell receptor (beta chain). The entry originates in a study of blood T cell repertoires in COVID-19. In the study overall: PBMCs, B-cell-depleted T cells, or T cells were the source of the cDNA or gDNA that made up the material.

Germline lookup yields CDR1 MNHNS and CDR2 SASEGT. The length of the CDR3 is 13 residues. V gave up 3 bases and J gave up 7 bases, with 10 bases separating them. Everyone who took part was about 18 to 90 years old, and they came from 24 US areas. Categorization into cohorts depended on clinical history that participants reported. This table comes from immunoSEQ multiplex PCR, and its TCRdb copy is limited to in-frame clones, with some not included. Of 190,000 or so clones in the sample, about 90% are singletons; the top ten hold over 7%. What was sequenced was PBMCs or T cells enriched from blood (not recorded which). This chain uses TRBV6-1 with TRBJ2-1, with TRBD2 as a possible D gene (5 bases). The sequence was collected from a woman under 30 who had recovered from COVID-19. CDR3: CASSDDGENEQFF. The CDR3 coding sequence is TGTGCCAGCAGTGACGACGGGGAAAATGAGCAGTTCTTC.